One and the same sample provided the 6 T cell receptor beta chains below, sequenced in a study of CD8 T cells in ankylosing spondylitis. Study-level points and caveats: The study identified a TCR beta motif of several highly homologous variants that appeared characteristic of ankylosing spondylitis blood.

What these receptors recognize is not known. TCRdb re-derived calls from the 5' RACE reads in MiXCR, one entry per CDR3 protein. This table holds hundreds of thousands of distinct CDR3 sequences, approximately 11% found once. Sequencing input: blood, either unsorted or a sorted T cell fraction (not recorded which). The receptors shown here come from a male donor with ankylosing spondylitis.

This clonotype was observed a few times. CDR3 DNA sequence: TGCAGTGCTACTCTTAGCGGTTTCGAGGGATGGCAAGAGACCCAGTACTTC. As protein: CSATLSGFEGWQETQYF. This rearrangement joins TRBV20-1 to TRBJ2-5; the D gene is possibly TRBD2 (6 bases). V shed 4 bases and J shed 2 bases, with 23 bases lying between them. The CDR3 length is 17 residues. From germline, CDR1 is DFQATT and CDR2 SNEGSKA (reference sequence).

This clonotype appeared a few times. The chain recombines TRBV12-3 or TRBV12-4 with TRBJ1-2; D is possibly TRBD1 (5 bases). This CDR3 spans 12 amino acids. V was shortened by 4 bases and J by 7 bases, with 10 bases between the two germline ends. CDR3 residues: CASSSGFFGYTF. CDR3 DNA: TGTGCCAGCAGTTCAGGGTTTTTTGGCTACACCTTC.

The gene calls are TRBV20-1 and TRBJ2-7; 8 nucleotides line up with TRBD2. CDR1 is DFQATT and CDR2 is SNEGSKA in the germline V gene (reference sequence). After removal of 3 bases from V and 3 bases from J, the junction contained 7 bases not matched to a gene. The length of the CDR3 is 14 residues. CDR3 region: CSASFSGDNYEQYF. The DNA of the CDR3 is TGCAGTGCTAGTTTTAGCGGGGACAACTACGAGCAGTACTTC.

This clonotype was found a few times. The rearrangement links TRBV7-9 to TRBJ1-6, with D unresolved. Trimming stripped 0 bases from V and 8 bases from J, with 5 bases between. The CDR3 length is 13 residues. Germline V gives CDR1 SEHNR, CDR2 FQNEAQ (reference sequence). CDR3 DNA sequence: TGTGCCAGCAGCTTAGCAAGGGATTCACCCCTCCACTTT. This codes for CASSLARDSPLHF.

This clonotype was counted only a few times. The CDR3 loop is CASSFRSGTNEQFF. In nucleotides, the CDR3 is TGTGCCAGCAGTTTTAGAAGCGGGACTAATGAGCAGTTCTTC. V is TRBV27 and J is TRBJ2-1; 7 bases are shared with TRBD2. The length of the CDR3 is 14 residues. The ends lost 3 bases at V and 7 bases at J; junction bases unmatched: 6. Germline V lookup: CDR1 MNHEY, CDR2 SMNVEV (reference sequence).

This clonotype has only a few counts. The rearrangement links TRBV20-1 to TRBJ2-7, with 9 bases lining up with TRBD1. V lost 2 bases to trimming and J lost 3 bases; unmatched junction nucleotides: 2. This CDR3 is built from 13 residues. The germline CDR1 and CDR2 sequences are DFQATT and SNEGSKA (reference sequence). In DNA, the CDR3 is TGCAGTGCTAGAACAGGGGGCTACTACGAGCAGTACTTC. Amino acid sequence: CSARTGGYYEQYF.